This TCR beta chain was obtained from a study of shared clonotypes between healthy human individuals. Deep was the level used in running the assay. Profiled with immunoSEQ multiplex PCR; TCRdb holds only in-frame clones, not every one. The sample includes about 2 million clones, less than 95% of them seen just once. Study results and limitations: Compared with memory subsets, naive subsets generally had larger estimated richness.

This clone was seen once. Its antigen remains unidentified. This sample also contains other DNA sequences that code for the same CDR3. CD45RO-negative cells were positively selected for CCR7, leaving out terminally differentiated effector memory CD45RA+ cells. Germline CDR1 and CDR2: MNHEY and SVGAGI. The CDR3 consists of 13 residues. V was trimmed by 6 bases and J by 0 bases, leaving 6 bases between them. The sequenced material came from naive CD8+ T cells sorted from blood. This sequence was found in a young man in good health. The chain employs TRBV6-5 and TRBJ2-1; no clear D. The CDR3 loop reads CASSPGSYNEQFF. In DNA, the CDR3 is TGTGCCAGCAGCCCCGGCTCCTACAATGAGCAGTTCTTC.